This TCR beta chain was identified during a study of lymphopenia after photon versus proton radiotherapy. Study-wide findings and caveats: Better survival with proton therapy was suggested as possible, not demonstrated. Post-nadir TCR diversity decline inversely tracked overall survival among those who died.

TCRdb keeps only in-frame clones here, not all; method: immunoSEQ multiplex PCR. Of about 50,000 clones listed, roughly 90% were seen once; the top ten hold approximately 19%. Germline V gene data show CDR1 as SGDLS and CDR2 as YYNGEE. CDR3 length equals 14 residues. Trimming took off 1 base at V and 9 bases at J, with 14 bases between the two ends. Note on this clone: Its antigen is not identified.

The V gene is TRBV9, the J gene TRBJ2-1; the D is unclear. The receptor was isolated from a woman aged 40 to 50 with cholangiocarcinoma. The sequencing used peripheral blood, collected from a patient treated with photon-based radiotherapy. The DNA of the CDR3 is TGTGCCAGCAGCGTATCTAGTGCTGGGGTTGAGCAGTTCTTC. Protein sequence: CASSVSSAGVEQFF.